This T cell receptor beta chain stems from a study of blood T cell repertoires in COVID-19. Looking at the study overall: Sample material is recorded as cDNA or gDNA derived from T cells, B-cell-depleted T cells, or PBMCs.

Per the original methods: It was from reference gene primer amplification that nucleated cell counts were estimated. TCRdb keeps only in-frame clones here, not all; method: immunoSEQ multiplex PCR. The D gene and trimming were derived from the DNA, and the V and J assignments and clone size from that table. Here the sample spans about 36,000 clones, around four fifths being singletons. V shed 5 bases and J shed 1 base, with 13 bases lying between them. Germline loops: CDR1 SGHVS, CDR2 FQNEAQ. CDR3 size: 15 residues. Sequencing was done on a sample of peripheral blood. This TCR was recovered from a human donor in a cohort sampled during active or convalescent COVID-19. The donor label of this sample is uncertain. The chain employs TRBV7-8 and TRBJ2-3; D remains ambiguous. DNA for the CDR3: TGTGCCAGCAGCCGCCTTTTTCTCGGCACAGATACGCAGTATTTT. Amino acid sequence: CASSRLFLGTDTQYF. The full variable domain, rest sourced from reference TRBV7-8 and TRBJ2-3, is GAGVSQSPRYKVAKRGQDVALRCDPISGHVSLFWYQQALGQGPEFLTYFQNEAQLDKSGLPSDRFFAERPEGSVSTLKIQRTQQEDSAVYLCASSRLFLGTDTQYFGPGTRLTVL.